This T cell receptor (beta chain) originates from a study of blood T cell repertoires in COVID-19. Germline V gene data show CDR1 as SGHVS and CDR2 as FNYEAQ. Trimming removed 5 bases at V and 1 base at J, with 16 bases between. CDR3 length equals 16 residues. This clone was counted a single time. The repertoire was sequenced with immunoSEQ multiplex PCR; TCRdb's copy has only in-frame clones and lacks some. The sample consists of 110,000 to 150,000 clones, 70% to 90% of them appearing once. Material: peripheral blood. J is TRBJ2-3 and V is TRBV7-6; D may be TRBD2 (5 bases). This clonotype originated in a human donor in a cohort sampled during active COVID-19. In nucleotides, the CDR3 is TGTGCCAGCAGCCCACTTAGCGCGAAGGGCACAGATACGCAGTATTTT. Translated: CASSPLSAKGTDTQYF.